The next 24 T cell receptor beta chains were all read from a single sample in a study of T cells in Graves' hyperthyroidism and ophthalmopathy. Amplified regions were TCR beta CDR3 sequences from RNA transcripts. First-round RT-PCR with HTBI primers amplified the TCR CDR3 region. MiXCR, run by TCRdb on the multiplex PCR reads, gives a single entry per CDR3 protein. The data show 600,000 to 700,000 distinct CDR3 sequences, nearly 45% seen once. Sequences were obtained from peripheral blood or thyroid tissue (not recorded which). Receptors were obtained from an adult man with Graves' disease, either hyperthyroidism or ophthalmopathy (not recorded which).

To note about this clonotype: A read error is possible here, since a much larger clone lies one base away. The chain is built from TRBV2 and TRBJ2-5, with unresolved D. CDR3 length equals 14 residues. CDR1 SNHLY and CDR2 FYNNEI come from the germline V gene. Trimming pared 3 bases from V and 4 bases from J, leaving 12 bases between. The CDR3 DNA reads as TGTGCCAGCAGTGAGGGCAGATACCTAGAGACCCAGTACTTC. Its translation is CASSEGRYLETQYF.

V and J are TRBV20-1 and TRBJ1-1; D gene unclear. Per germline, CDR1 DFQATT and CDR2 SNEGSKA (reference sequence). The CDR3 spans 13 residues. V dropped 2 bases and J dropped 3 bases, with 10 bases sitting between them. CDR3 amino acids: CSARIPQDTEAFF. As DNA, the CDR3 is TGCAGTGCTAGAATTCCGCAGGACACTGAAGCTTTCTTT.

J is TRBJ2-7 and V is TRBV14; D unresolved. The V end was cut by 3 bases, the J end by 2 bases, with 8 bases between. This CDR3 has 13 amino acids. Germline-derived CDR1 and CDR2 are SGHDN and FVKESK. Here the CDR3 reads CASSHRVTYEQYF. The CDR3 nucleotides read TGTGCCAGCAGCCATAGGGTAACCTACGAGCAGTACTTC.

This sequence joins TRBV7-2 and TRBJ1-5; D possibly corresponds to TRBD1 (5 bases). Germline lookup yields CDR1 SGHTA and CDR2 FQGNSA. V was pared by 4 bases and J by 8 bases, with 18 bases between. CDR3 size: 15 residues. The CDR3: CASSSNQGRWEPQHF. CDR3 bases: TGTGCCAGCAGCTCAAACCAGGGAAGATGGGAGCCCCAGCATTTT.

The chain carries TRBV7-9 and TRBJ2-7, with D possibly TRBD2 on 5 matching bases. In germline, CDR1 is SEHNR, CDR2 FQNEAQ (reference sequence). Trimming took off 3 bases at V and 0 bases at J, with 18 bases between the two ends. The CDR3 extends over 17 amino acids. The CDR3 nucleotides are TGTGCCAGCAGCTTTCTCGGTCTCGGGGAAAGCTCCTACGAGCAGTACTTC. Protein sequence: CASSFLGLGESSYEQYF.

V is TRBV29-1 and J is TRBJ2-7; 7 positions match TRBD1. The CDR3 has 11 residues. Germline-derived CDR1 and CDR2 are SQVTM and ANQGSEA. This CDR3 is CSGQTGNEQYF. The CDR3 region has the DNA TGCAGTGGGCAGACAGGGAACGAGCAGTACTTC.

Ten or more counts support this clonotype. This sequence joins TRBV7-9 and TRBJ1-1; TRBD1 agrees at 9 bases. Looked up from germline, CDR1 is SEHNR and CDR2 is FQNEAQ (reference sequence). The length of the CDR3 is 16 residues. V gave up 4 bases and J gave up 2 bases; unmatched junction bases: 8. The CDR3 coding sequence is TGTGCCAGCAGCTCGGGACAGGGTCGTGGTAACACTGAAGCTTTCTTT. It translates to CASSSGQGRGNTEAFF.

The chain is built from TRBV2 and TRBJ1-4; TRBD1 matches 9 bases. V gave up 2 bases and J gave up 0 bases; unmatched junction bases: 4. CDR1 is SNHLY and CDR2 is FYNNEI in the germline V gene. The CDR3 loop spans 17 amino acids. CDR3: CASSEQGQGSTNEKLFF. CDR3 DNA sequence: TGTGCCAGCAGTGAACAGGGACAGGGCTCAACTAATGAAAAACTGTTTTTT.

The J gene is TRBJ1-1, the V gene TRBV29-1, with no clear D. CDR1 is SQVTM, CDR2 ANQGSEA, per germline. The V end was cut by 4 bases, the J end by 5 bases, with 14 bases between. This CDR3 comprises 13 residues. This chain's CDR3 is CSVGLAGATEAFF. The DNA for the CDR3 is TGCAGCGTTGGCCTAGCGGGAGCGACTGAAGCTTTCTTT.

This clonotype appeared many times. The V call is TRBV20-1, the J call TRBJ1-1; D is unclear. This CDR3 contains 14 residues. Trimming removed 5 bases from V and 4 bases from J, with 17 bases in between. Germline loops: CDR1 DFQATT, CDR2 SNEGSKA (reference sequence). Written as DNA, the CDR3 is TGCAGTGCTCTCCCGGGCCTCGCGGGCACTGAAGCTTTCTTT. Translation gives CSALPGLAGTEAFF.

The CDR3 sequence: CASSQGLAGGSGEQYF. The CDR3 nucleotides read TGTGCCAGTAGTCAAGGACTAGCGGGAGGGTCAGGAGAGCAGTACTTC. The chain employs TRBV19 and TRBJ2-7; 15 nucleotides match TRBD2. Germline V gives CDR1 LNHDA, CDR2 SQIVND (reference sequence). The CDR3 runs to 16 residues. Trimming at V came to 5 bases and at J to 7 bases, leaving 9 bases not matched to a gene. The whole variable domain, filled in from reference TRBV19 and TRBJ2-7, reads DGGITQSPKYLFRKEGQNVTLSCEQNLNHDAMYWYRQDPGQGLRLIYYSQIVNDFQKGDIAEGYSVSREKKESFPLTVTSAQKNPTAFYLCASSQGLAGGSGEQYFGPGTRLTVT.

V usage is TRBV2 and J usage is TRBJ2-1; 10 nucleotides line up with TRBD2. The CDR3 contains 14 residues. Germline CDR1 and CDR2: SNHLY and FYNNEI. The junction had 4 bases not matched to a gene; V was cut back by 5 bases and J by 6 bases. CDR3 nucleotides: TGTGCCAGCAGTCTTGGGACTAGCGCCAATGAGCAGTTCTTC. This translates into CASSLGTSANEQFF.

This clonotype has ten or more counts. The V call is TRBV7-9, the J call TRBJ2-7; 7 bases line up with TRBD1. From germline, CDR1 is SEHNR and CDR2 FQNEAQ (reference sequence). The CDR3 extends over 13 amino acids. The V gene end was trimmed by 0 bases and the J gene end by 6 bases; junction bases not matched to a gene: 2. CDR3 in amino acids: CASSLAGTAEQYF. Written as DNA, the CDR3 is TGTGCCAGCAGCTTAGCGGGGACAGCCGAGCAGTACTTC.

This clonotype showed up just a few times. This chain links TRBV7-9 with TRBJ1-2, with D hard to call. The V end lost 3 bases, the J end lost 4 bases, and 9 bases lay between the germline ends. The CDR3 spans 13 residues. Germline CDR1 reads SEHNR; CDR2 reads FQNEAQ (reference sequence). CDR3 DNA: TGTGCCAGCAGCTTTTATGGAGCCTATGGCTACACCTTC. Amino acids: CASSFYGAYGYTF.

This chain links TRBV25-1 with TRBJ2-5; D not resolved. This CDR3 has 15 amino acids. Per germline, CDR1 MGHDK and CDR2 SYGVNS. Trimming stripped 1 base from V and 0 bases from J, with 9 bases between. Here the CDR3 reads CASSEFKGYQETQYF. DNA of the CDR3: TGTGCCAGCAGTGAATTTAAAGGGTACCAAGAGACCCAGTACTTC.

The chain couples TRBV20-1 to TRBJ1-2; D call uncertain. With 6 bases removed from V and 4 bases from J, the gap between germline ends came to 12 bases. This CDR3 contains 12 residues. Germline V gene data show CDR1 as DFQATT and CDR2 as SNEGSKA (reference sequence). The CDR3 reads CSAPGLRYGYTF. The DNA for the CDR3 is TGCAGTGCCCCAGGACTGCGCTATGGCTACACCTTC.

This clonotype came up a few times. This chain connects TRBV7-8 to TRBJ1-5; TRBD1 matches 9 bases. This CDR3 comprises 15 residues. Germline V lookup: CDR1 SGHVS, CDR2 FQNEAQ. V dropped 5 bases and J dropped 7; count of bases not matched to a gene: 9. The CDR3 here is CASSPPGDREQPQHF. The CDR3, as DNA: TGTGCCAGCAGCCCCCCGGGGGACAGGGAGCAGCCCCAGCATTTT.

The V and J genes are TRBV19 and TRBJ1-4; the D gene is possibly TRBD1 (6 bases). V lost 8 bases to trimming and J lost 7 bases, with 11 bases between them. Germline CDR1 and CDR2: LNHDA and SQIVND (reference sequence). The CDR3 is made up of 12 amino acids. The CDR3 reads CASHGTLEKLFF. CDR3 sequence (DNA): TGTGCCAGTCATGGGACACTTGAAAAACTGTTTTTT.

The rearrangement joins TRBV29-1 to TRBJ2-5, with D tentatively TRBD1 or TRBD2 (5 bases each). The CDR3 has 13 residues. Trimming took off 6 bases at V and 0 bases at J, with 11 bases between the two ends. CDR1 is SQVTM and CDR2 is ANQGSEA in the germline V gene. As DNA, the CDR3 is TGCAGCGTGGGACCGACCCACCAAGAGACCCAGTACTTC. This codes for CSVGPTHQETQYF.

This clonotype was picked up many times. For the CDR3, the DNA is TGCAGCGTTGAAGAGGTAGGGGGCAAATCTGAAGCTTTCTTT. Protein product: CSVEEVGGKSEAFF. The J gene is TRBJ1-1, the V gene TRBV29-1; 7 bases line up with TRBD1. The V and J ends lost 0 bases and 6 bases, in that order; junction bases with no gene match: 7. This CDR3 contains 14 residues. Germline CDR1 SQVTM, CDR2 ANQGSEA.

This sequence joins TRBV19 and TRBJ1-5; D is possibly TRBD1 (6 bases). The V end lost 3 bases, the J end lost 6 bases, and 15 bases lay between the germline ends. CDR1 is LNHDA, CDR2 SQIVND, per germline (reference sequence). This CDR3 has 15 amino acids. CDR3 in amino acids: CASSMEGGVGQPQHF. DNA for the CDR3: TGTGCCAGTAGTATGGAGGGGGGCGTCGGTCAGCCCCAGCATTTT.

This clonotype appeared once. The V and J genes are TRBV6-1 and TRBJ1-1; D not certain. This CDR3 region has 14 residues. Germline CDR1 MNHNS, CDR2 SASEGT. Deletions cut 5 bases from V and 8 bases from J, with 18 bases between. The CDR3 sequence is CASSYSAGREEAFF. Here the CDR3 DNA reads TGTGCCAGCAGTTACTCGGCAGGACGAGAAGAAGCTTTCTTT.

This clonotype appeared many times. This sequence joins TRBV20-1 and TRBJ2-5; 15 bases match TRBD2. The CDR3 consists of 14 residues. Germline V gives CDR1 DFQATT, CDR2 SNEGSKA (reference sequence). Trimming took 4 bases from V and 4 from J; bases not matched to a gene: 1. CDR3 coding DNA: TGCAGTGCTACGGGACTAGCGGGAGGAGAGACCCAGTACTTC. This encodes CSATGLAGGETQYF.

J is TRBJ1-1 and V is TRBV19; the D gene is possibly TRBD1 (6 bases). The CDR3 extends over 13 amino acids. Looked up from germline, CDR1 is LNHDA and CDR2 is SQIVND (reference sequence). Trimming took 9 bases from V and 1 from J, leaving 12 bases between them. The CDR3 coding sequence is TGTGCCAGCCGAACAGGGTCGAACACTGAAGCTTTCTTT. Its protein is CASRTGSNTEAFF.